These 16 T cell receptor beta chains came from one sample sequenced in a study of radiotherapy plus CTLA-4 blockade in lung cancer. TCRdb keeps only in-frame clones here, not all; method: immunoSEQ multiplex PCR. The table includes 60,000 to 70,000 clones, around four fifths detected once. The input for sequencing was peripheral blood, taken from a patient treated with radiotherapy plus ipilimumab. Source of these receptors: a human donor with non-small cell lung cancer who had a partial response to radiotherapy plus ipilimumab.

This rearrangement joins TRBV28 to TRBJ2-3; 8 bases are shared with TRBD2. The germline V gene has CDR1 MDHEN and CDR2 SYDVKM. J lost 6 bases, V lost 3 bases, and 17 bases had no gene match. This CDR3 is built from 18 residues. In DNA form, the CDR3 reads TGTGCCAGCAGTTTCTTCGGTACGGGAGGGCCAGCCATGGATACGCAGTATTTT. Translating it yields CASSFFGTGGPAMDTQYF.

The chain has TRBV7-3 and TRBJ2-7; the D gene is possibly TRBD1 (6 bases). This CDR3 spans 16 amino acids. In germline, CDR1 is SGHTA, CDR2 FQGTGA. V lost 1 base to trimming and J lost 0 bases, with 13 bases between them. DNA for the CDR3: TGTGCCAGCAGCTTAAGTATGGCAGGGGTCTCCTACGAGCAGTACTTC. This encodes CASSLSMAGVSYEQYF.

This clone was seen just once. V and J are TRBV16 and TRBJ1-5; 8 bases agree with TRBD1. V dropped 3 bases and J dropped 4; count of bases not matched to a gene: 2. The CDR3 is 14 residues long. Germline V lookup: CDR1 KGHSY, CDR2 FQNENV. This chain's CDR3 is CASSHDRGNQPQHF. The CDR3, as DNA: TGTGCCAGCAGCCACGACAGGGGAAATCAGCCCCAGCATTTT.

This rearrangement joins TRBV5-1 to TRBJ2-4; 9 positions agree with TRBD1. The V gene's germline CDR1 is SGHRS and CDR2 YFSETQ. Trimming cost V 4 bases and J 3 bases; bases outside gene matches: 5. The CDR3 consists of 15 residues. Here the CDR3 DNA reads TGCGCCAGCAGCCGGGACAGGGTGGGCAAAAACATTCAGTACTTC. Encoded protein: CASSRDRVGKNIQYF.

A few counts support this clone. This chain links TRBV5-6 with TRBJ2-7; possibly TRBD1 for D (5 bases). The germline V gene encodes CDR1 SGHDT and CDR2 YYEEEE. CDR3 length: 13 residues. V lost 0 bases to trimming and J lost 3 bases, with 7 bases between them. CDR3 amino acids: CASSLGQSYEQYF. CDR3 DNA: TGTGCCAGCAGCTTGGGACAGAGCTACGAGCAGTACTTC.

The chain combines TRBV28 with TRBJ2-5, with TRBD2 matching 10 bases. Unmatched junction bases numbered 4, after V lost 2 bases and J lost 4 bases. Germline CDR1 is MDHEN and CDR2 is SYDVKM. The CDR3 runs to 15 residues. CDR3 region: CASSLRTSGGETQYF. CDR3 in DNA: TGTGCCAGCAGTTTAAGGACTAGCGGAGGAGAGACCCAGTACTTC.

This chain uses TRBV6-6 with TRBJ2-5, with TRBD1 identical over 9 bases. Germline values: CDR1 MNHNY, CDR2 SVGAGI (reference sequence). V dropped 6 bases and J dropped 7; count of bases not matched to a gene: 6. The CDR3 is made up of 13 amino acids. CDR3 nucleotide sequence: TGTGCCAGCAGGGAACGGACAGGGGTGACCCAGTACTTC. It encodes CASRERTGVTQYF.

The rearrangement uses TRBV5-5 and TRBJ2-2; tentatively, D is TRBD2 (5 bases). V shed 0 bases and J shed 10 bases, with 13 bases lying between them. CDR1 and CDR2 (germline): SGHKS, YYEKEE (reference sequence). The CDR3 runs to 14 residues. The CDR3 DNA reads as TGTGCCAGCAGCTTGGCCGGGGATTCCCCGGAGCTGTTTTTT. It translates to CASSLAGDSPELFF.

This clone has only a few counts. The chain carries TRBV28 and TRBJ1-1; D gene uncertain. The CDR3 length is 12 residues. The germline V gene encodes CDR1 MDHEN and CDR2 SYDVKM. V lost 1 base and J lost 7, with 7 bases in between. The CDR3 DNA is TGTGCCAGCAGTTTATCGCGGAGTGAAGCTTTCTTT. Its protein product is CASSLSRSEAFF.

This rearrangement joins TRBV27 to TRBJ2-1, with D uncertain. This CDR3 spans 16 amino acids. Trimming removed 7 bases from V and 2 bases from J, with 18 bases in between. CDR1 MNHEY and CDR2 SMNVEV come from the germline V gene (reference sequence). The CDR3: CASTLGDPEAYNEQFF. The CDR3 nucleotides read TGTGCCAGCACCCTAGGCGACCCTGAGGCCTACAATGAGCAGTTCTTC.

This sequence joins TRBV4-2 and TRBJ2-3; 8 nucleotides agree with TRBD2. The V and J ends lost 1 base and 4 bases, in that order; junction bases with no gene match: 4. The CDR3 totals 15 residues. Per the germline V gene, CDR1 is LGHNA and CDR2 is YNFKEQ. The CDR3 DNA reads TGTGCCAGCAGCCAAGCGGGAGGGCCCGCAGATACGCAGTATTTT. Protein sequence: CASSQAGGPADTQYF.

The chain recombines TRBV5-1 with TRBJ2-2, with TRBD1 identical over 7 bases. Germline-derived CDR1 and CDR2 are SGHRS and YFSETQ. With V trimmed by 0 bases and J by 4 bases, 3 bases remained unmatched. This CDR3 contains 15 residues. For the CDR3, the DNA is TGCGCCAGCAGCTTGGAGACAGGGACCACCGGGGAGCTGTTTTTT. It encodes CASSLETGTTGELFF.

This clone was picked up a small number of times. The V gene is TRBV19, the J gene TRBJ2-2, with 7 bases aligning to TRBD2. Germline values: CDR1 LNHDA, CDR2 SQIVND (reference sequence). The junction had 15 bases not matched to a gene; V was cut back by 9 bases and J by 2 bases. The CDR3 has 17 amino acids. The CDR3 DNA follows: TGTGCCAGGGAGACCGGTGCGGGAGCGGTTAACACCGGGGAGCTGTTTTTT. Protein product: CARETGAGAVNTGELFF.

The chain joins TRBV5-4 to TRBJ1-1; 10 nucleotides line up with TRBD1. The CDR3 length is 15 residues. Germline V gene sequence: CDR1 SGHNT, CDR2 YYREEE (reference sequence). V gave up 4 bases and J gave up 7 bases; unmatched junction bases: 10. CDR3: CASSLTPGQGFEAFF. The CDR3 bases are TGTGCCAGCAGCCTTACACCGGGACAGGGGTTTGAAGCTTTCTTT. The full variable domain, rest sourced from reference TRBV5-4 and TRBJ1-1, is ETGVTQSPTHLIKTRGQQVTLRCSSQSGHNTVSWYQQALGQGPQFIFQYYREEENGRGNFPPRFSGLQFPNYSSELNVNALELDDSALYLCASSLTPGQGFEAFFGQGTRLTVV.

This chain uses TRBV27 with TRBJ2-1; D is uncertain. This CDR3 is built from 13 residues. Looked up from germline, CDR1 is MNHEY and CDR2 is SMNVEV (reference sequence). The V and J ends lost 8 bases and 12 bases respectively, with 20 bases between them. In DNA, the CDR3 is TGTGCCAGCGGCCAGCGACCCCAGCCCGTGCAGTTCTTC. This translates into CASGQRPQPVQFF.

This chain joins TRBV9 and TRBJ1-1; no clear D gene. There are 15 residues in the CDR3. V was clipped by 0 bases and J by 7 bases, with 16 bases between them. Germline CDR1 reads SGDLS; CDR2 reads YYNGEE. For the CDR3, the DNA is TGTGCCAGCAGCGTAGATTTGGGGAGCTTCGGTGAAGCTTTCTTT. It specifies CASSVDLGSFGEAFF. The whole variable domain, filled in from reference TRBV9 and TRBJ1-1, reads DSGVTQTPKHLITATGQRVTLRCSPRSGDLSVYWYQQSLDQGLQFLIQYYNGEERAKGNILERFSAQQFPDLHSELNLSSLELGDSALYFCASSVDLGSFGEAFFGQGTRLTVV.